At least ten counts were recorded for the clone carrying this TCR beta chain. This sample is part of a study of early T cells in non-severe SARS-CoV-2 infection. A single record per CDR3 protein comes from TCRdb applying MiXCR to the 5' RACE reads. The sample lists about 22,000 distinct CDR3 sequences, 4% to 5% seen once, with about 16% in the top ten. Germline V gene data show CDR1 as SGHVS and CDR2 as FQNEAQ. The CDR3 covers 12 residues. V was clipped by 0 bases and J by 10 bases, with 9 bases between them. The sample comprised whole blood. The receptor comes from an adult who was a healthcare worker with PCR-confirmed SARS-CoV-2 infection or an uninfected control (not recorded which). This chain links TRBV7-8 with TRBJ1-1, with a possible D match to TRBD1 (6 bases). The CDR3 sequence: CASSLALGGAFF. Here the CDR3 DNA reads TGTGCCAGCAGCTTAGCGTTAGGGGGAGCTTTCTTT.